The next 12 T cell receptor beta chains were all read from a single sample in a study of blood T cell repertoires in COVID-19. The protocol was immunoSEQ multiplex PCR, while the TCRdb copy is restricted to in-frame clones and leaves out a portion. The sample includes roughly 230,000 clones, roughly 85% of them seen just once. Sequenced: PBMCs or T cells enriched from blood (not recorded which). The receptors were gathered from a woman in her 50s who had been exposed to COVID-19.

The CDR3: CASSSGGSATTNQPQHF. The CDR3 DNA sequence: TGTGCCAGCTCATCCGGCGGTTCGGCGACGACTAATCAGCCCCAGCATTTT. V and J are TRBV18 and TRBJ1-5; D unresolved. Deletions cut 5 bases from V and 4 bases from J, with 21 bases between. The CDR3 contains 17 residues. Germline V gene sequence: CDR1 KGHSH, CDR2 LQKENI.

For this clone: This CDR3 is also generated by other DNA sequences in the sample. The gene calls are TRBV18 and TRBJ1-1, with D uncertain. V was clipped by 3 bases and J by 0 bases, with 8 bases between them. Germline-derived CDR1 and CDR2 are KGHSH and LQKENI. The CDR3 runs to 14 residues. DNA for the CDR3: TGTGCCAGCTCACCCGGCGGGATGAACACTGAAGCTTTCTTT. Amino acid sequence: CASSPGGMNTEAFF.

The CDR3 is CASSAGQSTEAFF. The CDR3 DNA sequence: TGTGCCAGCAGCGCCGGACAGAGCACTGAAGCTTTCTTT. This sequence joins TRBV9 and TRBJ1-1; weak D call: TRBD1 (6 bases). The CDR3 covers 13 residues. Per the germline V gene, CDR1 is SGDLS and CDR2 is YYNGEE. Trimming stripped 3 bases from V and 4 bases from J, with 10 bases between.

The rearrangement uses TRBV28 and TRBJ2-3, with 8 positions matching TRBD2. The germline gives CDR1 MDHEN, CDR2 SYDVKM. There are 15 residues in the CDR3. The junction had 9 bases not matched to a gene; V was cut back by 8 bases and J by 2 bases. CDR3 region: CASLDPGGYTDTQYF. DNA for the CDR3: TGTGCCAGCCTTGACCCGGGGGGGTACACAGATACGCAGTATTTT.

There are a few counts of this clone. The rearrangement links TRBV24-1 to TRBJ1-2, with D perhaps TRBD1 (6 bases). V lost 3 bases to trimming and J lost 4 bases, with 11 bases between them. CDR3 length: 14 residues. The germline V gene has CDR1 KGHDR and CDR2 SFDVKD. The CDR3 bases are TGTGCCACCAGTGATCCTCGAGGGGGCTATGGCTACACCTTC. Amino acids: CATSDPRGGYGYTF.

J is TRBJ1-3 and V is TRBV5-1; D is perhaps TRBD1 (6 bases). CDR3 length: 20 amino acids. The V gene's germline CDR1 is SGHRS and CDR2 YFSETQ. Trimming took off 7 bases at V and 3 bases at J, with 32 bases between the two ends. The CDR3 DNA reads TGCGCCAGCCCCTTAGAAAGAACAGGGAGATGGTCGGACAGTGGAAACACCATATATTTT. It yields the protein CASPLERTGRWSDSGNTIYF.

The sample holds one count of this clone. The rearrangement links TRBV23-1 to TRBJ2-2; tentatively, D is TRBD1 (5 bases). TRBV23-1 falls under the ORF class, with uncertain function. V lost 4 bases, J lost 1 base, and 10 bases lay in between. The CDR3 extends over 15 amino acids. This CDR3 reads CASSRGRGNTGELFF. The CDR3 DNA is TGCGCCAGCAGTCGGGGCCGAGGGAACACCGGGGAGCTGTTTTTT.

The chain carries TRBV5-4 and TRBJ1-6; D may be TRBD1 (6 bases). Between the trimmed V and J ends, which lost 0 bases and 7 bases, there was a span of 14 bases. Per germline, CDR1 SGHNT and CDR2 YYREEE (reference sequence). The CDR3 totals 16 residues. The CDR3 sequence is CASSLDGPRGNSPLHF. In DNA, the CDR3 is TGTGCCAGCAGCTTGGACGGGCCTAGGGGGAATTCACCCCTCCACTTT.

The gene calls are TRBV7-2 and TRBJ2-1; TRBD1 aligns across 7 bases. This CDR3 region has 14 residues. Trimming cost V 4 bases and J 6 bases; bases outside gene matches: 6. Germline CDR1 and CDR2: SGHTA and FQGNSA. The DNA for the CDR3 is TGTGCCAGCAGCTACAGGGGTTCAGGCAATGAGCAGTTCTTC. Translated, it gives CASSYRGSGNEQFF.

The chain uses TRBV6-2 or TRBV6-3 and TRBJ1-1, with D perhaps TRBD1 (6 bases). The V end was cut by 4 bases, the J end by 2 bases, with 11 bases between. The CDR3 spans 14 residues. The V gene's germline CDR1 is MNHEY and CDR2 SVGEGT. The CDR3 spells CASSLQGSNTEAFF. The CDR3 nucleotides are TGTGCCAGCAGTTTACAGGGTTCCAACACTGAAGCTTTCTTT.

V and J are TRBV9 and TRBJ2-1; D is undetermined. Looked up from germline, CDR1 is SGDLS and CDR2 is YYNGEE. V was clipped by 4 bases and J by 0 bases, with 5 bases between them. The CDR3 is made up of 13 amino acids. CDR3 bases: TGTGCCAGCAGCCCCCGCTCCTACAATGAGCAGTTCTTC. Its protein is CASSPRSYNEQFF.

This clone occurred once. This chain links TRBV30 with TRBJ2-1, with a weak D call TRBD2 (7 bases). Between the trimmed V and J ends, which lost 6 bases and 9 bases, there was a span of 15 bases. The CDR3 is 12 amino acids. Germline V lookup: CDR1 GTSNPN, CDR2 SVGIG (reference sequence). CDR3 in amino acids: CACLGGRGEQFF. For the CDR3, the DNA is TGTGCCTGTCTGGGGGGGCGCGGTGAGCAGTTCTTC.